The 20 T cell receptor beta chains below come from one sample, sequenced in a study of T cell responses to AZD1222 COVID-19 vaccine. Measured with immunoSEQ multiplex PCR; TCRdb has only the in-frame clones, and not every one. The sample has some 84,000 clones, around 88% seen once. Sequences were derived from peripheral blood, sampled 28 days after the second AZD1222 dose. The receptor source for this set is an adult who received the AZD1222 COVID-19 vaccine.

V and J are TRBV21-1 and TRBJ1-4. TRBV21-1 is given as a pseudogene. This CDR3 spans 14 amino acids. The CDR3 loop is CASSKASPGEKLFF. CDR3 nucleotides: TGTGCCAGCAGCAAAGCCTCGCCCGGCGAAAAACTGTTTTTT.

The rearrangement links TRBV7-2 to TRBJ1-2; D may be TRBD1 (6 bases). From germline, CDR1 is SGHTA and CDR2 FQGNSA. This CDR3 region has 15 residues. Trimming cost V 0 bases and J 4 bases, with 12 bases left between them. Here the CDR3 reads CASSLAGGSAYGYTF. Written as DNA, the CDR3 is TGTGCCAGCAGCTTAGCTGGGGGCTCCGCCTATGGCTACACCTTC.

The chain recombines TRBV11-1 with TRBJ1-3, with unresolved D. Germline CDR1 reads SGHAT; CDR2 reads FQDESV (reference sequence). Trimming pared 3 bases from V and 1 base from J, leaving 7 bases between. This CDR3 spans 14 amino acids. The CDR3 DNA reads as TGTGCCAGCAGCTTCGGAATATCTGGAAACACCATATATTTT. This encodes CASSFGISGNTIYF. Full variable domain (missing parts from reference TRBV11-1 and TRBJ1-3): EAEVAQSPRYKITEKSQAVAFWCDPISGHATLYWYRQILGQGPELLVQFQDESVVDDSQLPKDRFSAERLKGVDSTLKIQPAELGDSAMYLCASSFGISGNTIYFGEGSWLTVV.

Comments on this clone: Within the sample, other DNA sequences also encode this same CDR3. The chain has TRBV7-9 and TRBJ1-5; no reliable D call. This CDR3 comprises 13 residues. V dropped 3 bases and J dropped 4 bases, with 7 bases sitting between them. Germline V gene lookup returns CDR1 SEHNR and CDR2 FQNEAQ (reference sequence). CDR3: CASSFSGNQPQHF. The CDR3 DNA is TGTGCCAGCAGCTTTTCCGGAAATCAGCCCCAGCATTTT.

The rearrangement uses TRBV5-6 and TRBJ1-5; TRBD1 aligns across 8 bases. V dropped 2 bases and J dropped 4; count of bases not matched to a gene: 5. The CDR3 has 15 amino acids. In germline, CDR1 is SGHDT, CDR2 YYEEEE. CDR3 DNA: TGTGCCAGCAGCTTAGACAGGGGCCAGAATCAGCCCCAGCATTTT. This sequence encodes CASSLDRGQNQPQHF.

The V and J genes are TRBV6-5 and TRBJ1-2, with 8 nucleotides matching TRBD1. This CDR3 contains 13 residues. Per germline, CDR1 MNHEY and CDR2 SVGAGI. Trimming removed 6 bases from V and 8 bases from J; junction bases left unmatched: 8. The CDR3 reads CASRTTGEDGYTF. CDR3 DNA sequence: TGTGCCAGCAGAACGACAGGGGAAGACGGCTACACCTTC.

The genes are TRBV15 and TRBJ2-5, with unresolved D. Trimming removed 0 bases from V and 5 bases from J, with 16 bases in between. Looked up from germline, CDR1 is LNHNV and CDR2 is YYDKDF (reference sequence). The CDR3 sequence is 16 residues long. This CDR3 is CATSRDGNTALETQYF. CDR3 DNA: TGTGCCACCAGCAGAGATGGTAACACAGCTCTCGAGACCCAGTACTTC.

This chain connects TRBV10-3 to TRBJ2-1; 9 nucleotides match TRBD2. The CDR3 runs 14 residues. Germline V CDR1 and CDR2: ENHRY, SYGVKD. V shed 11 bases and J 3 bases; nucleotides not matched to a gene: 8. CDR3 residues: CAARRGGNYNEQFF. For the CDR3, the DNA is TGTGCCGCCCGGCGGGGGGGAAACTACAATGAGCAGTTCTTC.

The chain employs TRBV6-1 and TRBJ1-5; a possible D gene is TRBD1 (5 bases). Looked up from germline, CDR1 is MNHNS and CDR2 is SASEGT. The CDR3 covers 14 residues. The V gene lost 3 bases and the J gene lost 6 bases, with 12 bases spanning the gap. CDR3 loop: CASSDNGGGQPQHF. CDR3 nucleotides: TGTGCCAGCAGTGATAACGGGGGAGGTCAGCCCCAGCATTTT.

The V call is TRBV3-1 (or the pseudogene TRBV3-2), the J call TRBJ2-7; TRBD2 agrees at 12 bases. The CDR3 extends over 18 amino acids. CDR1 and CDR2 (germline): LGHDT, YNNKEL (reference sequence). Trimming cost V 3 bases and J 3 bases; bases outside gene matches: 12. The CDR3 nucleotides are TGTGCCAGCAGCCAGACTAGCGGGGGCTCCTTAAGAGGCTACGAGCAGTACTTC. Translation gives CASSQTSGGSLRGYEQYF.

The chain has TRBV28 and TRBJ2-1; D gene unclear. This CDR3 has 15 amino acids. V was shortened by 3 bases and J by 5 bases, with 14 bases between the two germline ends. Germline V gene lookup returns CDR1 MDHEN and CDR2 SYDVKM. CDR3 sequence: CASSLLGNQDNEQFF. CDR3 sequence (DNA): TGTGCCAGCAGTTTGCTCGGAAACCAAGACAATGAGCAGTTCTTC.

The chain is built from TRBV9 and TRBJ2-6, with TRBD1 matching 9 bases. V was clipped by 3 bases and J by 1 base; unmatched bases: 8. The CDR3 sequence is 18 residues long. The V gene's germline CDR1 is SGDLS and CDR2 YYNGEE. DNA of the CDR3: TGTGCCAGCAGCGACTGGGACAGGGATTTTTCTGGGGCCAACGTCCTGACTTTC. Translated, it gives CASSDWDRDFSGANVLTF.

The V and J genes are TRBV7-3 and TRBJ2-2, with D perhaps TRBD1 (6 bases). V was cut by 6 bases and J by 5 bases, with 16 bases left in between. Germline values: CDR1 SGHTA, CDR2 FQGTGA. The length of the CDR3 is 15 residues. The CDR3 DNA sequence: TGTGCCAGCAGTTCAGACACAGGGAAGACCGGGGAGCTGTTTTTT. Amino acids: CASSSDTGKTGELFF.

The genes are TRBV6-4 and TRBJ2-1; 16 bases map to TRBD2. Looked up from germline, CDR1 is MRHNA and CDR2 is SNTAGT. V was pared by 5 bases and J by 3 bases, with 7 bases of the junction left unmatched. This CDR3 comprises 18 residues. CDR3 sequence: CASSPLGTSGGVYNEQFF. The CDR3 coding sequence is TGTGCCAGCAGTCCCCTGGGGACTAGCGGGGGGGTCTACAATGAGCAGTTCTTC.

The chain couples TRBV29-1 to TRBJ2-1, with 9 bases that match TRBD2. CDR1 SQVTM and CDR2 ANQGSEA come from the germline V gene. V lost 8 bases and J lost 4; bases outside the gene matches: 3. The CDR3 runs to 12 residues. CDR3 in amino acids: CSSSGVYNEQFF. The CDR3, as DNA: TGCAGCTCTAGCGGGGTGTACAATGAGCAGTTCTTC.

The J gene is TRBJ1-6, the V gene TRBV7-2; no firm D call. The CDR3 runs to 15 residues. The V and J ends lost 2 bases and 7 bases respectively, with 12 bases between them. Germline lookup yields CDR1 SGHTA and CDR2 FQGNSA. The CDR3: CASSLNRLPNSPLHF. Written as DNA, the CDR3 is TGTGCCAGCAGCTTAAATCGGTTGCCGAATTCACCCCTCCACTTT.

The rearrangement joins TRBV5-8 to TRBJ2-7, with a tentative D call TRBD1 (6 bases). This CDR3 comprises 14 residues. The V gene lost 3 bases and the J gene lost 1 base, with 11 bases spanning the gap. Germline V gene sequence: CDR1 SGHTS, CDR2 YDEGEE. DNA of the CDR3: TGTGCCAGCAGCTGGCACAGGGCATCCTACGAGCAGTACTTC. This sequence encodes CASSWHRASYEQYF.

This chain connects TRBV19 to TRBJ2-7; possibly TRBD1 for D (6 bases). Germline-derived CDR1 and CDR2 are LNHDA and SQIVND (reference sequence). V shed 5 bases and J shed 9 bases, with 17 bases lying between them. The CDR3 contains 13 residues. The CDR3 DNA reads as TGTGCCAGTAGTCGGCAGGGGACCGGGTCGCAGTACTTC. Its protein product is CASSRQGTGSQYF.

The genes are TRBV5-1 and TRBJ2-5; 9 bases are a match to TRBD1. The CDR3 is made up of 14 amino acids. Unmatched junction bases numbered 7, after V lost 5 bases and J lost 5 bases. Germline CDR1 SGHRS, CDR2 YFSETQ. The CDR3 sequence is CASRPGQGLETQYF. CDR3 DNA: TGCGCCAGCAGACCGGGACAGGGTTTGGAGACCCAGTACTTC.

V is TRBV27 and J is TRBJ1-6; D is unclear. Germline V gene data show CDR1 as MNHEY and CDR2 as SMNVEV (reference sequence). The V gene lost 6 bases and the J gene lost 7 bases, with 13 bases spanning the gap. The CDR3 length is 14 residues. Written as DNA, the CDR3 is TGTGCCAGCAGGAGGGTGGGGAGCAATTCACCCCTCCACTTT. It translates to CASRRVGSNSPLHF.